This T cell receptor beta chain came from a study of CD8 T cells in Susac syndrome. Random hexamers primed reverse transcription of about 0.45 to 1 ug RNA. By means of immunoSEQ multiplex PCR, TCR beta CDR3 spanning 54 Vbeta and 13 Jbeta underwent amplification. TCRdb re-derived calls from the immunoSEQ multiplex PCR reads in MiXCR, one entry per CDR3 protein. The sample includes about 53,000 distinct CDR3 sequences, over 90% of them seen just once. The CDR3 has 15 residues. Germline V gene sequence: CDR1 DFQATT, CDR2 SNEGSKA (reference sequence). Trimming at V came to 6 bases and at J to 1 base, leaving 6 bases not matched to a gene. TEMRA cells were FACS-enriched and CD8+ and CD4+ T cells negatively isolated.

This rearrangement joins TRBV20-1 to TRBJ2-1, with 10 bases lining up with TRBD2. Material for sequencing was CD8+ T cells from PBMCs. The TCR sequence derives from a human donor with Susac syndrome. CDR3 amino acids: CSALAGGRSYNEQFF. DNA for the CDR3: TGCAGTGCGTTAGCGGGGGGCCGGTCCTACAATGAGCAGTTCTTC.